Listed below are T cell receptor beta chains from one sample, sequenced in a study of shared clonotypes between healthy human individuals. The table came from immunoSEQ multiplex PCR; TCRdb's copy has only in-frame clones and leaves some out. Among 2 million to 2.5 million clones, approximately 93% were seen once, and the ten largest hold 0.39%. The sample was naive CD4+ T cells from PBMCs. The source is a young man in good health. Some clones in this sample may be carry-over from other donors' samples. The CDR3 runs from the conserved cysteine through the conserved F or W. A D gene is named only where the DNA matches it firmly. Some rows have no size entry. The others give once, few or many, or a class for an expanded clone.

.	TRBV5-1	TRBJ1-6	16	.	TGCGCCAGCAGCTTGTACCGGGACATGGTAGCATCACCCCTCCACTTT	CASSLYRDMVASPLHF
once	TRBV5-1	TRBJ2-7	14	.	TGCGCCAGCAGCCTGGGACTGGTTGGTTACGAGCAGTACTTC	CASSLGLVGYEQYF
.	TRBV5-1	TRBJ1-2	13	.	TGCGCCAGCAGCTTGGGCAGTTCGTATGGCTACACCTTC	CASSLGSSYGYTF
.	TRBV19	TRBJ2-6	15	.	TGTGCCAGTAGAATCGGGGGTGGTGGGGCCAACGTCCTGACTTTC	CASRIGGGGANVLTF
.	TRBV5-1	TRBJ2-1	16	TRBD2	TGCGCCAGCAGCATGCCCGAAGCGGGAGTTTCCAATGAGCAGTTCTTC	CASSMPEAGVSNEQFF
.	TRBV6-1	TRBJ1-5	16	.	TGTGCCAGCAGTGAAGCGCTCTTATTCGGCGATCAGCCCCAGCATTTT	CASSEALLFGDQPQHF
once	TRBV28	TRBJ1-5	17	.	TGTGCCAGCAGCCACAATGCTCGGGGAGGTAGCAATCAGCCCCAGCATTTT	CASSHNARGGSNQPQHF
.	TRBV4-1	TRBJ2-1	15	.	TGCGCCAGCAGCCAAGATCCTAGCGCCCACAATGAGCAGTTCTTC	CASSQDPSAHNEQFF
once	TRBV7-2	TRBJ2-7	14	.	TGTGCCAGCAGCCACCCTAGGCAGAAATACGAGCAGTACTTC	CASSHPRQKYEQYF
.	TRBV11-3	TRBJ2-2	18	TRBD1	TGTGCCAGCAGCCCCTATTATTTGGGACAGGGGGCGTCCGGGGAGCTGTTTTTT	CASSPYYLGQGASGELFF
.	TRBV6-4	TRBJ2-1	14	TRBD2	TGTGCCAGCAGTGACTACGGGACTAGTAATGAGCAGTTCTTC	CASSDYGTSNEQFF